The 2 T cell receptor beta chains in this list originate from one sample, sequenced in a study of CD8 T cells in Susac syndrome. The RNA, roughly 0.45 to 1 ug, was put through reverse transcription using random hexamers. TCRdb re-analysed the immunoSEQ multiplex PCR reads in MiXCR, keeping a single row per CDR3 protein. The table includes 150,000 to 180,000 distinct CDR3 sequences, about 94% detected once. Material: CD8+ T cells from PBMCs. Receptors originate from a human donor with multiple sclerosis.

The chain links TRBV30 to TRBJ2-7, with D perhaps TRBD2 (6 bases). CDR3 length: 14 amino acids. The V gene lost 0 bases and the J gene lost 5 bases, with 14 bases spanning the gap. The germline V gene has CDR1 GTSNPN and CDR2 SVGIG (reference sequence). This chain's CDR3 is CAWSVGGAADEQYF. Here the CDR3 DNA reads TGTGCCTGGAGTGTAGGAGGGGCCGCAGACGAGCAGTACTTC.

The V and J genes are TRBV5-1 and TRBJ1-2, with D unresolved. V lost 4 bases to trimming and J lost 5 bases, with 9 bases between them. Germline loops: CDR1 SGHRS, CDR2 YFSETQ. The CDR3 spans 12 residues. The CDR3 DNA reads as TGCGCCAGCAGCCTGGAGGCGTATGGCTACACCTTC. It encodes CASSLEAYGYTF.